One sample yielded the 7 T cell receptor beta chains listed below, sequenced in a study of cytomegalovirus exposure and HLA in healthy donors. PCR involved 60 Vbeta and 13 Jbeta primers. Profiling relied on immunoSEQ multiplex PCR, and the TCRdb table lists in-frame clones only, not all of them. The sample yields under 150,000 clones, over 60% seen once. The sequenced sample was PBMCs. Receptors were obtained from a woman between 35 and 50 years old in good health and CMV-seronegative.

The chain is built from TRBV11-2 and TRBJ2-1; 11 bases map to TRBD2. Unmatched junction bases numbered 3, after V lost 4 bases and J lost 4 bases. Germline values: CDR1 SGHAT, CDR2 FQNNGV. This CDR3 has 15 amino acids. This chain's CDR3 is CASSWGLAEYNEQFF. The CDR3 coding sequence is TGTGCCAGCAGCTGGGGACTAGCGGAATACAATGAGCAGTTCTTC.

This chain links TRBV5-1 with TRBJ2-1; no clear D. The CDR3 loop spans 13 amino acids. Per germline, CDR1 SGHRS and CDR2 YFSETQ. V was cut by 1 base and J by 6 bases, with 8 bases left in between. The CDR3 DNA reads TGCGCCAGCAGCTTGACTAACCCCAATGAGCAGTTCTTC. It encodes CASSLTNPNEQFF.

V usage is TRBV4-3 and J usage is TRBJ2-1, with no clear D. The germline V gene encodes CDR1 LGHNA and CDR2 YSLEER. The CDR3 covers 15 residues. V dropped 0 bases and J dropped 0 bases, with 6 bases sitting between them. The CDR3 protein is CASSQDTSSYNEQFF. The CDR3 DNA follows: TGCGCCAGCAGCCAAGATACGAGCTCCTACAATGAGCAGTTCTTC.

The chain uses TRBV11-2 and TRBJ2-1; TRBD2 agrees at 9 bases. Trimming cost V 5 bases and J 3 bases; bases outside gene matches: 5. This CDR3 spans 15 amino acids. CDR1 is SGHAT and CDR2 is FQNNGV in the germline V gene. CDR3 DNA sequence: TGTGCCAGCAGCCTAGCGGGAAGTTTCTACAATGAGCAGTTCTTC. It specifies CASSLAGSFYNEQFF.

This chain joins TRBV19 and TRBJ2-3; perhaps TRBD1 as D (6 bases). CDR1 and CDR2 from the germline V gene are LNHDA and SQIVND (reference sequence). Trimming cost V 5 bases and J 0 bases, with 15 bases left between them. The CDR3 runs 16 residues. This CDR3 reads CASSFLPGQSTDTQYF. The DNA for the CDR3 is TGTGCCAGTAGTTTCCTTCCGGGACAAAGCACAGATACGCAGTATTTT.

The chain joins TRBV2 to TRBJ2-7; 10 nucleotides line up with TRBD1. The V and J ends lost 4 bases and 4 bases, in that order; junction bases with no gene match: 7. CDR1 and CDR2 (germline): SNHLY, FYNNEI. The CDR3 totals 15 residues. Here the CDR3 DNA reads TGTGCCAGCAGTGTGTATGGGACAGGGGTGTACGAGCAGTACTTC. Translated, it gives CASSVYGTGVYEQYF.

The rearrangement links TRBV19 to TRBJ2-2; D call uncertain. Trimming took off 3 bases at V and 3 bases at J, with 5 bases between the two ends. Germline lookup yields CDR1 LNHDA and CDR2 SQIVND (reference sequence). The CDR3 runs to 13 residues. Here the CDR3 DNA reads TGTGCCAGTAGTATCGTCGACACCGGGGAGCTGTTTTTT. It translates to CASSIVDTGELFF.